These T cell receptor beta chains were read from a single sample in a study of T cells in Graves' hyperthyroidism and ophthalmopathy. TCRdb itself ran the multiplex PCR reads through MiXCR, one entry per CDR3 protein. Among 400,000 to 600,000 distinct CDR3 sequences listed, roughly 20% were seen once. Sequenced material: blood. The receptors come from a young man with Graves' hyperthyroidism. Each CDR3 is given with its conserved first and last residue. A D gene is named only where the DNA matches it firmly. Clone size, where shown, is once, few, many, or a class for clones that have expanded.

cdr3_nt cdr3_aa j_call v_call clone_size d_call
TGTGCCAGCAGACCGAACCGGGGACAATTACAAGAGACCCAGTACTTC CASRPNRGQLQETQYF TRBJ2-5 TRBV12-3/TRBV12-4 NA NA
TGTGCCAGCAGCTTAGGGACAGCTACTAACTATGGCTACACCTTC CASSLGTATNYGYTF TRBJ1-2 TRBV11-2 many NA
TGCAGTGCTAGAGACCAACAACAGGGGAATTATGGCTACACCTTC CSARDQQQGNYGYTF TRBJ1-2 TRBV20-1 many TRBD1
TGTGCCAGCTCACCAATCGGGACAGGGGGCTATCAGCCCCAGCATTTT CASSPIGTGGYQPQHF TRBJ1-5 TRBV18 many TRBD1
TGTGCCAGCAATCAAGGGTTTAGATACGAGCAGTACTTC CASNQGFRYEQYF TRBJ2-7 TRBV2 NA NA
TGCGCCAGCAGCCAAATGGGGCCTGGGGCCTTGAACACTGAAGCTTTCTTT CASSQMGPGALNTEAFF TRBJ1-1 TRBV4-1 NA NA
TGTGCCAGCAGTACGGGACAGGGGATAGAGACCCAGTACTTC CASSTGQGIETQYF TRBJ2-5 TRBV27 many TRBD1
TGTGCCAGCAGTGCTCCGGGACAGCAAGAGACCCAGTACTTC CASSAPGQQETQYF TRBJ2-5 TRBV28 few TRBD1
TGTGCCAGCAGTTACGGGGACAGGTTCTTCTACACCTTC CASSYGDRFFYTF TRBJ1-2 TRBV6-2/TRBV6-3 NA TRBD1
TGTGCCAGCAGTGAGATAGGACAGGGGGTTTACGGGACCCAGTACTTC CASSEIGQGVYGTQYF TRBJ2-5 TRBV2 NA TRBD1
TGTGCCAGCAGTCTAGCGGGGCCAGGGCAAGGCTACACCTTC CASSLAGPGQGYTF TRBJ1-2 TRBV11-2 NA NA
TGCGCCAGCAGCCAAGAGAACGGGGGGGGGCGTGGAAACATTCAGTACTTC CASSQENGGGRGNIQYF TRBJ2-4 TRBV4-1 many TRBD2
TGTGCCATCAGTGGGATCCTCGGGGAGACCCAGTACTTC CAISGILGETQYF TRBJ2-5 TRBV10-3 many NA
TGTGCCAGCAGGGATCTGAACTACGAGCAGTACTTC CASRDLNYEQYF TRBJ2-7 TRBV28 NA NA
TGTGCCAGCAGTTTAGCCCGCCGGAACCCCAGGGGCGACTATGGCTACACCTTC CASSLARRNPRGDYGYTF TRBJ1-2 TRBV28 NA NA
TGTGCCACCAGCTTATCGGACAGATGGGAGACCCAGTACTTC CATSLSDRWETQYF TRBJ2-5 TRBV15 many NA
TGTGCCACCAATTGGGGGGGCAATCAAGATCAGCCCCAGCATTTT CATNWGGNQDQPQHF TRBJ1-5 TRBV19 many NA
TGTGCCAGTAGTAAAACGCAGTCCCTCGGGGCAGGAGCAAGTGGCTACACCTTC CASSKTQSLGAGASGYTF TRBJ1-2 TRBV19 once NA